This TCR beta chain was sequenced during a study of control samples from healthy donors and cancer patients. Libraries were prepared by immunoSEQ multiplex PCR; TCRdb keeps only in-frame clonotypes and omits some of them. The table lists about 90,000 clones, 80% to 95% of them singletons. Trimming left V 10 bases short and J 2 bases short, with 11 bases between. This CDR3 is built from 12 residues. The germline V gene encodes CDR1 MNHEY and CDR2 SMNVEV (reference sequence). The sequenced sample consisted of blood. The rearrangement links TRBV27 to TRBJ1-2; D gene unclear. This TCR derives from a woman between 25 and 40 years old in good health. The CDR3 loop reads CATGTTNYGYTF. Here the CDR3 DNA reads TGTGCCACGGGCACGACGAACTATGGCTACACCTTC.